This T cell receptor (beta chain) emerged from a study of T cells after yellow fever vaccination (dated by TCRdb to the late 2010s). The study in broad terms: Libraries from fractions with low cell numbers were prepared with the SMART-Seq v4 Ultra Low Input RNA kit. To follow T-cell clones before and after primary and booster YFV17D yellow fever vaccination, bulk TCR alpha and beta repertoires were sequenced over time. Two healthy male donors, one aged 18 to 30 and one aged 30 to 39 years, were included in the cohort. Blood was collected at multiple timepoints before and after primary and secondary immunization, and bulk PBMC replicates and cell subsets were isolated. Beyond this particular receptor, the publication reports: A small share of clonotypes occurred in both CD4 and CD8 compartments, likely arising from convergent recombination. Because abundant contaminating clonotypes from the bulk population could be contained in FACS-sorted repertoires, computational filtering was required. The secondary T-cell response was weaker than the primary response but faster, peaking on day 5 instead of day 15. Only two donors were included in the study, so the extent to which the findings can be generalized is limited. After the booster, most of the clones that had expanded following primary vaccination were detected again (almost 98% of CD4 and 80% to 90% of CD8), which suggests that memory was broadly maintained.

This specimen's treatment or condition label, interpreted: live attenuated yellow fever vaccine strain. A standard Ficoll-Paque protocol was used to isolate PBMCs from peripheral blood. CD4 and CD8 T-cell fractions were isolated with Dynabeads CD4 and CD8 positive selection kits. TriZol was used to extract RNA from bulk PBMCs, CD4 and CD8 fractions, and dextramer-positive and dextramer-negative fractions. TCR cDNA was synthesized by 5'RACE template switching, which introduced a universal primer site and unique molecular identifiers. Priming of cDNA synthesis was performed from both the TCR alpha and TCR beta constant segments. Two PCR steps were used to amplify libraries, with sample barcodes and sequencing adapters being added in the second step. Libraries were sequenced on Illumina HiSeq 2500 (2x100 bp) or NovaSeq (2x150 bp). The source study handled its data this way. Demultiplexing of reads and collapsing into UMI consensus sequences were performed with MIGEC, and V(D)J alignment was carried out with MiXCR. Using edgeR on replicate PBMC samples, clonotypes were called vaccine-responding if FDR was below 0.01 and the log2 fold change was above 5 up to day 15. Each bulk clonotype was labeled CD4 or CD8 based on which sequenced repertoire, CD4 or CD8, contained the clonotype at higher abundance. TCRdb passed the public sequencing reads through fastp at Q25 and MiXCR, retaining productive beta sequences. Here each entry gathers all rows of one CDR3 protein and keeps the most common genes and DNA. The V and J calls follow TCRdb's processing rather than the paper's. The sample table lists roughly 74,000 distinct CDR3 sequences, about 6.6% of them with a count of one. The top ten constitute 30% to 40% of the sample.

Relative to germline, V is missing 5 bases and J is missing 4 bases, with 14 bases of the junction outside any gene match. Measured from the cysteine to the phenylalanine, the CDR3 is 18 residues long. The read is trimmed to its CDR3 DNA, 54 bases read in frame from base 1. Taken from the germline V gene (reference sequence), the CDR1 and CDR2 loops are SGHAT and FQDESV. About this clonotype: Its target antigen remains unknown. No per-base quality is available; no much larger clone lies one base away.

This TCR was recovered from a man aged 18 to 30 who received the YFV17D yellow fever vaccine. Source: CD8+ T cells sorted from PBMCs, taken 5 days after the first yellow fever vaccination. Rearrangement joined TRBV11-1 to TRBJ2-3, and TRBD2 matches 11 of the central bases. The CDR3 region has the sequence CASSGNSGGVFFADTQYF. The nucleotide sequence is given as TGTGCCAGCAGCGGGAATAGCGGGGGGGTTTTCTTCGCAGATACGCAGTATTTT.